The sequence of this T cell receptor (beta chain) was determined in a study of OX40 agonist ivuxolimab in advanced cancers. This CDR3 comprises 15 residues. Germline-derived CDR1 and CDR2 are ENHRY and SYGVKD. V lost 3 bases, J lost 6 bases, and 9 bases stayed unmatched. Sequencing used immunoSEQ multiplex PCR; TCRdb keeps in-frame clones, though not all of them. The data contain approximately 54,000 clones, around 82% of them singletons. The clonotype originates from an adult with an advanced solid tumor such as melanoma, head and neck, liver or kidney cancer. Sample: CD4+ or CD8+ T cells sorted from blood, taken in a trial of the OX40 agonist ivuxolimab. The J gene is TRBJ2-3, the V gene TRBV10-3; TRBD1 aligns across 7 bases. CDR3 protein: CAISDLDRSPDTQYF. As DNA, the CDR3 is TGTGCCATCAGTGACCTGGACAGGTCGCCTGATACGCAGTATTTT.